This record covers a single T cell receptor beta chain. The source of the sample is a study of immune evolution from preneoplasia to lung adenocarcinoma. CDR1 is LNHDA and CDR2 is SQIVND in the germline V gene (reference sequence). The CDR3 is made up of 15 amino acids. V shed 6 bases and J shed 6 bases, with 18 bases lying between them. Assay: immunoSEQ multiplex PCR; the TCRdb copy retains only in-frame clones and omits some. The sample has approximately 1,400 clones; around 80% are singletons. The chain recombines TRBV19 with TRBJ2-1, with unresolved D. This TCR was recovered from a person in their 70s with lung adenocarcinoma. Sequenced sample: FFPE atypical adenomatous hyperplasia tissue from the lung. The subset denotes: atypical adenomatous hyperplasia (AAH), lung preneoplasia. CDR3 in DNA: TGTGCCAGTAGCTTCAGGTTTCTCAAAGGCAATGAGCAGTTCTTC. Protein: CASSFRFLKGNEQFF.